The 32 T cell receptor beta chains in this list originate from one sample, sequenced in a study of high-grade serous ovarian cancer treatment subgroups. The method was immunoSEQ multiplex PCR; TCRdb's version includes in-frame clones alone and lacks a portion of them. Of almost 4,500 clones listed, less than 85% are singletons. Tumor samples were taken before definitive surgery or chemotherapy. Sequencing was done on a sample of tumor tissue. Source of these receptors: a human donor with high-grade serous ovarian cancer.

The chain has TRBV6-4 and TRBJ1-6; D gene uncertain. There are 13 residues in the CDR3. The germline V gene encodes CDR1 MRHNA and CDR2 SNTAGT. V lost 3 bases, J lost 6 bases, and 6 bases lay in between. CDR3 coding DNA: TGTGCCAGCAGTGAGATGGGTAATTCACCCCTCCACTTT. Protein sequence: CASSEMGNSPLHF.

The chain joins TRBV19 to TRBJ1-5; D unresolved. From germline, CDR1 is LNHDA and CDR2 SQIVND (reference sequence). This CDR3 has 16 residues. V gave up 5 bases and J gave up 3 bases, with 17 bases separating them. CDR3 loop: CASSAGTTLINQPQHF. CDR3 nucleotides: TGTGCCAGTAGTGCCGGCACCACGTTAATCAATCAGCCCCAGCATTTT.

This chain links TRBV29-1 with TRBJ1-2; no clear D. Germline CDR1 and CDR2: SQVTM and ANQGSEA. The V end lost 7 bases, the J end lost 5 bases, and 11 bases lay between the germline ends. This CDR3 has 11 amino acids. This CDR3 is CSATKGYGYTF. As DNA, the CDR3 is TGCAGCGCCACAAAAGGGTATGGCTACACCTTC.

The table lists this clone with a few counts. V gene TRBV5-1 combines with J gene TRBJ2-7; D is uncertain. This CDR3 region has 13 residues. V was clipped by 1 base and J by 1 base, with 6 bases between them. Per germline, CDR1 SGHRS and CDR2 YFSETQ. DNA for the CDR3: TGCGCCAGCAGCTTGTCAGCGTCCTACGAGCAGTACTTC. The encoded protein is CASSLSASYEQYF.

This clone is a singleton in its sample. The chain is built from TRBV18 and TRBJ1-1; D perhaps matches TRBD1 (5 bases). Trimming shortened V by 0 bases and J by 5 bases, and 10 bases separated the two germline ends. CDR1 is KGHSH and CDR2 is LQKENI in the germline V gene. The CDR3 runs to 14 residues. CDR3 in DNA: TGTGCCAGCTCACCACCGGGACCGCGTACTGAAGCTTTCTTT. It specifies CASSPPGPRTEAFF.

The rearrangement uses TRBV7-3 and TRBJ1-2; a possible D gene is TRBD1 (5 bases). This CDR3 contains 15 residues. V lost 0 bases and J lost 2, with 10 bases in between. Germline values: CDR1 SGHTA, CDR2 FQGTGA. The CDR3 reads CASSLTGTENYGYTF. Written as DNA, the CDR3 is TGTGCCAGCAGCTTAACCGGGACGGAGAACTATGGCTACACCTTC. Together with reference TRBV7-3 and TRBJ1-2, the CDR3 gives the full variable domain: GAGVSQTPSNKVTEKGKYVELRCDPISGHTALYWYRQSLGQGPEFLIYFQGTGAADDSGLPNDRFFAVRPEGSVSTLKIQRTERGDSAVYLCASSLTGTENYGYTFGSGTRLTVV.

This chain links TRBV9 with TRBJ2-1; tentatively, D is TRBD2 (6 bases). The CDR3 has 15 amino acids. Trimming left V 4 bases short and J 0 bases short, with 11 bases between. The germline V gene has CDR1 SGDLS and CDR2 YYNGEE. The CDR3 reads CASSPAGPSYNEQFF. The CDR3 coding sequence is TGTGCCAGCAGCCCCGCGGGGCCCTCCTACAATGAGCAGTTCTTC.

This sequence joins TRBV19 and TRBJ1-2; unclear D gene. Deletions cut 3 bases from V and 6 bases from J, with 11 bases between. Germline V gene data show CDR1 as LNHDA and CDR2 as SQIVND (reference sequence). There are 13 residues in the CDR3. The CDR3 nucleotides are TGTGCCAGTAGTATGGGTGATAGGGATGGCTACACCTTC. Amino acid sequence: CASSMGDRDGYTF.

The chain has TRBV7-3 and TRBJ2-1, with D maybe TRBD2 (5 bases). The germline gives CDR1 SGHTA, CDR2 FQGTGA. V was trimmed by 1 base and J by 8 bases, leaving 12 bases between them. The CDR3 loop spans 14 amino acids. Here the CDR3 DNA reads TGTGCCAGCAGCTTAAACTACGCGGGCTATGAGCAGTTCTTC. Amino acids: CASSLNYAGYEQFF.

The rearrangement uses TRBV27 and TRBJ2-1; D possibly corresponds to TRBD1 (5 bases). The CDR3 is 14 amino acids. From germline, CDR1 is MNHEY and CDR2 SMNVEV (reference sequence). Trimming pared 3 bases from V and 8 bases from J, leaving 14 bases between. In nucleotides, the CDR3 is TGTGCCAGCAGTTTGCAAGGGGCTTGGTATGAGCAGTTCTTC. Protein sequence: CASSLQGAWYEQFF.

The V gene is TRBV5-6, the J gene TRBJ2-7, with 15 bases matching TRBD2. This CDR3 has 16 amino acids. V was pared by 4 bases and J by 7 bases, with 9 bases of the junction left unmatched. Germline V lookup: CDR1 SGHDT, CDR2 YYEEEE. CDR3 protein: CASSPGLAGGRREQYF. The CDR3 nucleotides read TGTGCCAGCAGCCCGGGACTAGCGGGAGGTCGTCGGGAGCAGTACTTC.

This clone was detected once. J is TRBJ2-5 and V is TRBV29-1; 8 bases are a match to TRBD1. Germline values: CDR1 SQVTM, CDR2 ANQGSEA. The V and J ends lost 6 bases and 1 base, in that order; junction bases with no gene match: 7. The length of the CDR3 is 14 residues. The CDR3 reads CSVDRGLPQETQYF. CDR3 nucleotides: TGCAGCGTCGACAGGGGTTTACCCCAAGAGACCCAGTACTTC.

The rearrangement uses TRBV6-1 and TRBJ2-7; the D gene is possibly TRBD1 (5 bases). Between the trimmed V and J ends, which lost 1 base and 4 bases, there was a span of 11 bases. The CDR3 runs 14 residues. Germline V lookup: CDR1 MNHNS, CDR2 SASEGT. The CDR3 DNA sequence: TGTGCCAGCAGTGAAGGGTGGGGCAGGTACGAGCAGTACTTC. This translates into CASSEGWGRYEQYF.

The genes are TRBV6-5 and TRBJ1-2, with D maybe TRBD1 (6 bases). The V end lost 5 bases, the J end lost 8 bases, and 21 bases lay between the germline ends. The CDR3 covers 15 residues. Germline assignment: CDR1 MNHEY and CDR2 SVGAGI. The CDR3 DNA reads TGTGCCAGCAGTCGTGAATACAGGGCTGCTAGCGGCTACACCTTC. Its protein is CASSREYRAASGYTF.

V is TRBV7-2 and J is TRBJ1-5, with a weak D call TRBD1 (5 bases). CDR3 length: 15 residues. V lost 0 bases and J 4 bases, leaving 10 bases between the germline ends. The germline V gene has CDR1 SGHTA and CDR2 FQGNSA. CDR3 in DNA: TGTGCCAGCAGCTTAGCGGCAGGGCAGAATCAGCCCCAGCATTTT. Its protein product is CASSLAAGQNQPQHF.

This clone was counted only a few times. The rearrangement joins TRBV6-5 to TRBJ2-5; possible D gene TRBD2, 6 bases. This CDR3 region has 13 residues. Germline-derived CDR1 and CDR2 are MNHEY and SVGAGI. V lost 6 bases and J lost 3, with 11 bases in between. The CDR3 reads CASSRLGEETQYF. The DNA for the CDR3 is TGTGCCAGCAGCCGACTAGGAGAAGAGACCCAGTACTTC.

The chain links TRBV7-2 to TRBJ2-5; TRBD2 agrees at 9 bases. The J call may be incorrect, as the DNA end agrees better with TRBJ2-7. In germline, CDR1 is SGHTA, CDR2 FQGNSA. CDR3 length: 17 amino acids. CDR3: CASSPQARTSVAYEQYF. CDR3 nucleotide sequence: TGTGCCAGCAGCCCCCAAGCCCGGACTAGCGTCGCCTACGAGCAGTACTTC.

The chain employs TRBV7-8 and TRBJ1-3; 7 nucleotides agree with TRBD1. The CDR3 loop spans 16 amino acids. The V segment lost 5 bases and the J segment 0 bases; nucleotides outside the gene matches: 7. Germline lookup yields CDR1 SGHVS and CDR2 FQNEAQ. In DNA, the CDR3 is TGTGCCAGCAGCAACAGGGACAGCCACTCTGGAAACACCATATATTTT. Amino acids: CASSNRDSHSGNTIYF.

This sequence joins TRBV29-1 and TRBJ2-5, with D tentatively TRBD1 or TRBD2 (5 bases each). The CDR3 is made up of 13 amino acids. The germline CDR1 and CDR2 sequences are SQVTM and ANQGSEA. Deletions cut 4 bases from V and 5 bases from J, with 14 bases between. The CDR3 DNA is TGCAGCGTTGTAAAGGACGGGGCGGAGACCCAGTACTTC. Protein sequence: CSVVKDGAETQYF.

The CDR3 region has the DNA TGCGCCAGCAGCCATCAGGGCACAGATACGCAGTATTTT. Encoded protein: CASSHQGTDTQYF. The chain carries TRBV4-1 and TRBJ2-3; no firm D call. Trimming cost V 3 bases and J 1 base, with 5 bases left between them. The CDR3 extends over 13 amino acids. Germline-derived CDR1 and CDR2 are MGHRA and YSYEKL.

The chain carries TRBV7-2 and TRBJ2-3, with D perhaps matching TRBD2 (6 bases). Trimming shortened V by 3 bases and J by 5 bases, and 12 bases separated the two germline ends. This CDR3 is 14 amino acids long. CDR1 is SGHTA, CDR2 FQGNSA, per germline. CDR3 DNA: TGTGCCAGCAGCTTCCAGCGGGCGGGAGATACGCAGTATTTT. Encoded protein: CASSFQRAGDTQYF.

This clone has a single count. The chain employs TRBV19 and TRBJ1-6; 7 bases are shared with TRBD1. The CDR3 contains 15 residues. Per the germline V gene, CDR1 is LNHDA and CDR2 is SQIVND (reference sequence). V shed 6 bases, J shed 7 bases, and the junction held 9 bases outside the gene matches. The CDR3 coding sequence is TGTGCCAGTAGACCCAGGGGGATAGGGAATTCACCCCTCCACTTT. Its protein product is CASRPRGIGNSPLHF.

The rearrangement uses TRBV10-2 and TRBJ1-4, with D possibly matching TRBD1 (6 bases). CDR1 is WSHSY and CDR2 is SAAADI in the germline V gene. V lost 6 bases and J 3 bases, leaving 11 bases between the germline ends. The CDR3 has 14 residues. The chain's CDR3 is CASRKQGANEKLFF. The CDR3 region has the DNA TGCGCCAGCAGAAAACAGGGTGCTAATGAAAAACTGTTTTTT.

The V call is TRBV29-1, the J call TRBJ2-7; TRBD1 matches 10 bases. The V and J ends lost 1 base and 6 bases, in that order; junction bases with no gene match: 6. Germline lookup yields CDR1 SQVTM and CDR2 ANQGSEA. This CDR3 has 14 amino acids. The CDR3 DNA sequence: TGCAGCGTTGAAGGACAGGGGGCAATAAGCGAGCAGTACTTC. Translation gives CSVEGQGAISEQYF.

In its sample, this clone was seen once. The chain links TRBV13 to TRBJ2-7; TRBD1 might be the D (5 bases). Between the trimmed V and J ends, which lost 2 bases and 3 bases, there was a span of 5 bases. The CDR3 contains 12 residues. Germline V gene data show CDR1 as PRHDT and CDR2 as FYEKMQ (reference sequence). CDR3 nucleotides: TGTGCCAGCAGCTTAAGGGGCTACGAGCAGTACTTC. Protein: CASSLRGYEQYF.

This rearrangement joins TRBV30 to TRBJ1-5; TRBD1 is a possible D gene (5 bases). The germline V and J ends were trimmed by 4 bases and 7 bases, with 14 bases remaining between them. This CDR3 is built from 13 residues. Per germline, CDR1 GTSNPN and CDR2 SVGIG (reference sequence). The CDR3 DNA reads as TGTGCCTGGACTCCCGGGCGGGGGCAGCCCCAGCATTTT. This sequence encodes CAWTPGRGQPQHF.

The chain combines TRBV11-2 with TRBJ1-6; 9 positions agree with TRBD1. Germline assignment: CDR1 SGHAT and CDR2 FQNNGV. J lost 7 bases, V lost 4 bases, and 5 bases had no gene match. This CDR3 comprises 15 residues. This CDR3 is CASSWRQGVNSPLHF. CDR3 coding DNA: TGTGCCAGCAGCTGGAGACAGGGGGTCAATTCACCCCTCCACTTT.

The rearrangement uses TRBV5-1 and TRBJ2-4; TRBD1 might be the D (5 bases). The CDR3 runs 15 residues. The ends were cut back, 4 bases at V and 0 bases at J, with 11 bases in the middle. Germline loops: CDR1 SGHRS, CDR2 YFSETQ. The CDR3 loop reads CASSPDNLAKNIQYF. The CDR3 DNA reads TGCGCCAGCAGCCCGGACAACCTAGCCAAAAACATTCAGTACTTC. Full variable domain (missing parts from reference TRBV5-1 and TRBJ2-4): KAGVTQTPRYLIKTRGQQVTLSCSPISGHRSVSWYQQTPGQGLQFLFEYFSETQRNKGNFPGRFSGRQFSNSRSEMNVSTLELGDSALYLCASSPDNLAKNIQYFGAGTRLSVL.

The V and J genes are TRBV5-1 and TRBJ2-7, with D possibly matching TRBD2 (6 bases). The germline gives CDR1 SGHRS, CDR2 YFSETQ. This CDR3 has 14 residues. V was trimmed by 6 bases and J by 6 bases, leaving 19 bases between them. The CDR3 sequence: CASTRDGGGGEQYF. The CDR3 region has the DNA TGCGCCAGCACCCGAGACGGGGGAGGAGGCGAGCAGTACTTC.

V gene TRBV11-2 combines with J gene TRBJ2-7, with D unresolved. This CDR3 region has 11 residues. CDR1 is SGHAT and CDR2 is FQNNGV in the germline V gene. V lost 0 bases and J lost 11, with 8 bases in between. CDR3 loop: CASSLDGWEYF. The CDR3 bases are TGTGCCAGCAGCTTAGATGGCTGGGAGTACTTC.

Of note for this clone: The identical CDR3 is also encoded by other nucleotide sequences in the sample. The rearrangement joins TRBV2 to TRBJ1-5; D gene unclear. The ends were cut back, 4 bases at V and 3 bases at J, with 4 bases in the middle. Germline V gene lookup returns CDR1 SNHLY and CDR2 FYNNEI. The CDR3 is 12 residues long. The CDR3 here is CASSGNNQPQHF. CDR3 DNA: TGTGCCAGCAGTGGGAACAATCAGCCCCAGCATTTT.

This chain connects TRBV11-2 to TRBJ1-4; no reliable D call. This CDR3 contains 16 residues. V lost 2 bases and J lost 0, with 10 bases in between. Germline V gives CDR1 SGHAT, CDR2 FQNNGV. As DNA, the CDR3 is TGTGCCAGCAGCTTAATCACGGGAGCAACTAATGAAAAACTGTTTTTT. This codes for CASSLITGATNEKLFF.